A single sample gave rise to the 16 T cell receptor beta chains below, sequenced in a study of T-cell reconstitution after alpha-beta-depleted transplantation in children. Molecular barcoding with unique molecular identifiers was used for the TCRbeta library. TCRdb itself ran the PCR reads through MiXCR, one entry per CDR3 protein. The data contain about 600,000 distinct CDR3 sequences, 20% to 25% of them singletons. This material consisted of PBMCs, mostly from graft donor cells, taken 360 days after TCRalphabeta/CD19-depleted stem cell transplant. The receptors stem from a boy less than two years old who had a stem cell transplant for acute myeloid leukemia, so the T cells may come from the graft donor.

The V gene is TRBV10-3, the J gene TRBJ1-6, with D possibly matching TRBD1 (6 bases). Looked up from germline, CDR1 is ENHRY and CDR2 is SYGVKD. This CDR3 has 13 residues. V lost 3 bases and J 8 bases, leaving 8 bases between the germline ends. The DNA of the CDR3 is TGTGCCATCAGTGAACAGGGTGATTCACCCCTCCACTTT. Translated: CAISEQGDSPLHF.

J is TRBJ2-4 and V is TRBV21-1. TRBV21-1 is recorded as a pseudogene. This CDR3 has 14 amino acids. The CDR3 sequence is CASPHLLAKNIQYF. In nucleotides, the CDR3 is TGTGCCAGCCCACACCTCCTAGCCAAAAACATTCAGTACTTC.

This chain connects TRBV20-1 to TRBJ2-5, with D unresolved. The CDR3 consists of 11 residues. Germline CDR1 is DFQATT and CDR2 is SNEGSKA (reference sequence). V was clipped by 5 bases and J by 4 bases, with 8 bases between them. The CDR3 DNA follows: TGCAGTGCTCCGACCGGAGAGACCCAGTACTTC. This sequence encodes CSAPTGETQYF.

This clonotype was counted ten times or more. The rearrangement links TRBV29-1 to TRBJ2-7, with D possibly being TRBD1 or TRBD2 (6 bases each). CDR3 size: 14 residues. V was trimmed by 4 bases and J by 2 bases, leaving 15 bases between them. The germline V gene has CDR1 SQVTM and CDR2 ANQGSEA. CDR3 DNA sequence: TGCAGCGTTGTTCAAAGGGGGGATCCCTACGAGCAGTACTTC. Translated, it gives CSVVQRGDPYEQYF.

The chain couples TRBV29-1 to TRBJ2-5; 8 bases match TRBD2. Unmatched junction bases numbered 10, after V lost 6 bases and J lost 1 base. The length of the CDR3 is 15 residues. Germline lookup yields CDR1 SQVTM and CDR2 ANQGSEA. CDR3 protein: CSVEGDLAGQETQYF. CDR3 nucleotides: TGCAGCGTCGAGGGAGATCTAGCGGGCCAAGAGACCCAGTACTTC. Filled out from reference TRBV29-1 and TRBJ2-5, the complete variable domain reads SAVISQKPSRDICQRGTSLTIQCQVDSQVTMMFWYRQQPGQSLTLIATANQGSEATYESGFVIDKFPISRPNLTFSTLTVSNMSPEDSSIYLCSVEGDLAGQETQYFGPGTRLLVL.

This clonotype was counted a few times. This sequence joins TRBV6-1 and TRBJ2-3; D unresolved. Germline V gene data show CDR1 as MNHNS and CDR2 as SASEGT. The CDR3 extends over 14 amino acids. Trimming removed 5 bases from V and 2 bases from J, with 11 bases in between. Here the CDR3 DNA reads TGTGCCAGCAGTCGTCTGGGCGTCACAGATACGCAGTATTTT. This translates into CASSRLGVTDTQYF.

The table lists this clonotype with a few counts. The V call is TRBV19, the J call TRBJ2-2; 12 nucleotides agree with TRBD2. The CDR3 spans 15 residues. The trim removed 5 bases at V and 7 bases at J, leaving 5 bases unmatched. Germline V gene data show CDR1 as LNHDA and CDR2 as SQIVND (reference sequence). The CDR3 sequence is CASSLTSGGLGELFF. The CDR3 nucleotides read TGTGCCAGTAGTCTCACTAGCGGGGGGCTCGGGGAGCTGTTTTTT.

This clonotype came up a few times. The chain employs TRBV12-3 or TRBV12-4 and TRBJ1-5; D possibly corresponds to TRBD1 (5 bases). This CDR3 has 14 residues. The ends were cut back, 3 bases at V and 7 bases at J, with 13 bases in the middle. CDR3 nucleotides: TGTGCCAGCAGTTTCGGAGGGACGGGACAGCCCCAGCATTTT. This codes for CASSFGGTGQPQHF.

The J gene is TRBJ2-1, the V gene TRBV12-3 or TRBV12-4; TRBD1 might be the D (6 bases). V lost 5 bases, J lost 6 bases, and 17 bases lay in between. There are 15 residues in the CDR3. Written as DNA, the CDR3 is TGTGCCAGCAGTCCTGGGACAAAGGGATCCAATGAGCAGTTCTTC. This translates into CASSPGTKGSNEQFF.

The V and J genes are TRBV24-1 and TRBJ2-1; perhaps D is TRBD1 or TRBD2 (7 bases each). The CDR3 loop spans 15 amino acids. V gave up 8 bases and J gave up 0 bases, with 13 bases separating them. Germline V CDR1 and CDR2: KGHDR, SFDVKD. The CDR3 region is CATTQGGASYNEQFF. The CDR3, as DNA: TGTGCCACCACTCAGGGGGGGGCCTCCTACAATGAGCAGTTCTTC.

This clonotype was seen more than once but under ten times. This sequence joins TRBV7-2 and TRBJ1-1; 11 bases are shared with TRBD1. V was pared by 5 bases and J by 5 bases, with 7 bases of the junction left unmatched. Germline V gene lookup returns CDR1 SGHTA and CDR2 FQGNSA. There are 15 residues in the CDR3. CDR3 sequence: CASSTGQGAWTEAFF. In DNA form, the CDR3 reads TGTGCCAGCAGCACCGGACAGGGGGCGTGGACTGAAGCTTTCTTT.

The gene calls are TRBV5-1 and TRBJ2-3, with D unresolved. Between the trimmed V and J ends, which lost 0 bases and 4 bases, there was a span of 12 bases. The CDR3 contains 15 residues. From germline, CDR1 is SGHRS and CDR2 YFSETQ. CDR3 in DNA: TGCGCCAGCAGCTTGGAACCTGAAATAGCAGATACGCAGTATTTT. Its protein product is CASSLEPEIADTQYF.

The J gene is TRBJ1-1, the V gene TRBV7-2, with TRBD1 matching over 9 bases. CDR3 length: 15 residues. Germline loops: CDR1 SGHTA, CDR2 FQGNSA. The V segment lost 3 bases and the J segment 0 bases; nucleotides outside the gene matches: 2. DNA for the CDR3: TGTGCCAGCAGCTTCCGGACAGGGGTGAACACTGAAGCTTTCTTT. It encodes CASSFRTGVNTEAFF.

This clonotype showed up many times. As DNA, the CDR3 is TGTGCCAGCAGCAAAAGGCAACAGGGACAGCCCCAGCATTTT. As protein: CASSKRQQGQPQHF. The chain links TRBV21-1 to TRBJ1-5; TRBD1, the table's D call, was not compared with the DNA. TRBV21-1 is an annotated pseudogene. The CDR3 is 14 residues long.

This clonotype was seen many times. The chain recombines TRBV12-3 or TRBV12-4 with TRBJ2-7; 8 nucleotides agree with TRBD1. After removal of 2 bases from V and 3 bases from J, the junction contained 3 bases not matched to a gene. The CDR3 consists of 14 residues. The CDR3 sequence: CASSLIGQGYEQYF. CDR3 nucleotides: TGTGCCAGCAGTTTAATCGGACAGGGCTACGAGCAGTACTTC.

This clonotype came up a few times. The chain uses TRBV29-1 and TRBJ1-5; possibly TRBD1 for D (6 bases). Germline V CDR1 and CDR2: SQVTM, ANQGSEA. The germline V and J ends were trimmed by 7 bases and 5 bases, with 12 bases remaining between them. The CDR3 length is 12 residues. CDR3 nucleotides: TGCAGCGCTAAGGACAGAGATCAGCCCCAGCATTTT. This encodes CSAKDRDQPQHF.